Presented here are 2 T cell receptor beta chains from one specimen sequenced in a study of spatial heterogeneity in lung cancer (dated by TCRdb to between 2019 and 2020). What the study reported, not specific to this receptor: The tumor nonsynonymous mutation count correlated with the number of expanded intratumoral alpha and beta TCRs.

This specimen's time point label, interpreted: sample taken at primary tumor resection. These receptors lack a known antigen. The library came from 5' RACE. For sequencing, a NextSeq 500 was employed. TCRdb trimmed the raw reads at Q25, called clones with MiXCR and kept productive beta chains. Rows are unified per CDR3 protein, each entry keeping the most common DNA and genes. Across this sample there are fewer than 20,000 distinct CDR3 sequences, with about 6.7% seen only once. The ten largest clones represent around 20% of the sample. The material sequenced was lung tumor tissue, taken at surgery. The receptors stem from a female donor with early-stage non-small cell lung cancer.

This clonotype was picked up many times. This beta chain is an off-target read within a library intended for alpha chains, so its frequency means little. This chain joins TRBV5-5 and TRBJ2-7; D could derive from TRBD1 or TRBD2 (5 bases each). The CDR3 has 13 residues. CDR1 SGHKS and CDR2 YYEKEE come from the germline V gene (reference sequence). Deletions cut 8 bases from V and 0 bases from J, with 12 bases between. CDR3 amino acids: CASRDQSSYEQYF. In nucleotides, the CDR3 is TGTGCCAGTAGGGACCAGAGCTCCTACGAGCAGTACTTC.

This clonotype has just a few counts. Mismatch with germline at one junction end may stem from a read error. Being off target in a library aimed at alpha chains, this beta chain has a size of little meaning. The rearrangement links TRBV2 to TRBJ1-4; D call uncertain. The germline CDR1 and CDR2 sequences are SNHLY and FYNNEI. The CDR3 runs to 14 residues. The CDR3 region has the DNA TGTGCCAGCAGTGTCCGGGGAACTAGTGAAAAACTGTTTTTT. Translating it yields CASSVRGTSEKLFF.